This T cell receptor beta chain was identified in a study of blood T cell repertoires in COVID-19. Study context: Collection of acute and convalescent COVID-19 samples took place in the United States, Italy and Spain.

Methods used by the authors: Amplified reference gene primers provided the basis for estimating nucleated cell counts. Profiled with immunoSEQ multiplex PCR; TCRdb holds only in-frame clones, not every one. The V and J calls and clone size were taken over from that table, and D and trimming were inferred from the DNA. Found here are around 100,000 clones, 87% of them singletons; the top ten hold approximately 15%. Trimming took 7 bases from V and 10 from J, leaving 13 bases between them. Germline V gives CDR1 MNHEY, CDR2 SVGAGI. The CDR3 covers 11 residues. The sequencing input was peripheral blood. The TCR comes from a man aged 50 or older with acute or convalescent COVID-19. The V gene is TRBV6-5, the J gene TRBJ1-2; D call uncertain. CDR3 residues: CASTRVVDYTF. Written as DNA, the CDR3 is TGTGCCAGCACTAGAGTGGTCGACTACACCTTC.